The 14 T cell receptor beta chains below come from one sample, sequenced in a study of beta chain features in type 1 diabetes. Investigators reverse transcribed all isolated RNA, so they sequenced expressed TCRB transcripts. The table came from immunoSEQ multiplex PCR; TCRdb's copy has only in-frame clones and leaves some out. The sample records around 400,000 clones, around 16% being singletons. Specimen: naive CD4+ T cells from blood. The receptors originated from a woman younger than 35 in good health.

This clone was observed a few times. This chain joins TRBV15 and TRBJ1-2, with 8 nucleotides matching TRBD1. This CDR3 region has 14 residues. CDR1 and CDR2 (germline): LNHNV, YYDKDF (reference sequence). Trimming removed 5 bases from V and 5 bases from J; junction bases left unmatched: 7. The CDR3 DNA follows: TGTGCCACCAGCGGCCGGGACAGGCTTTATGGCTACACCTTC. Protein: CATSGRDRLYGYTF.

This clone has a handful of counts. The chain carries TRBV27 and TRBJ2-5, with 12 bases lining up with TRBD2. Germline V gives CDR1 MNHEY, CDR2 SMNVEV (reference sequence). Trimming took 1 base from V and 5 from J; bases not matched to a gene: 2. CDR3 size: 15 residues. Here the CDR3 reads CASSLWTSGKETQYF. The CDR3 DNA follows: TGTGCCAGCAGTTTATGGACTAGCGGGAAGGAGACCCAGTACTTC.

The chain uses TRBV5-6 and TRBJ1-5, with D tentatively TRBD1 (6 bases). CDR3 size: 14 residues. Between the trimmed V and J ends, which lost 0 bases and 7 bases, there was a span of 11 bases. Germline lookup yields CDR1 SGHDT and CDR2 YYEEEE. The CDR3 DNA reads TGTGCCAGCAGCTTGGTTCAGGGGACCCAGCCCCAGCATTTT. Its protein product is CASSLVQGTQPQHF.

The rearrangement joins TRBV16 to TRBJ2-5; unclear D gene. The germline V gene has CDR1 KGHSY and CDR2 FQNENV. The V end lost 0 bases, the J end lost 10 bases, and 9 bases lay between the germline ends. The CDR3 totals 12 residues. Here the CDR3 DNA reads TGTGCCAGCAGCCAATCGTTGAGCGTCCAGTACTTC. This codes for CASSQSLSVQYF.

The chain uses TRBV19 and TRBJ1-5, with 9 bases lining up with TRBD1. This CDR3 contains 16 residues. The V segment lost 6 bases and the J segment 1 base; nucleotides outside the gene matches: 7. Per the germline V gene, CDR1 is LNHDA and CDR2 is SQIVND (reference sequence). The CDR3 DNA is TGTGCCAGTAGCGTCCTACAGGGGGCCAGCAATCAGCCCCAGCATTTT. This sequence encodes CASSVLQGASNQPQHF. Full variable domain (remainder filled in from reference TRBV19 and TRBJ1-5): DGGITQSPKYLFRKEGQNVTLSCEQNLNHDAMYWYRQDPGQGLRLIYYSQIVNDFQKGDIAEGYSVSREKKESFPLTVTSAQKNPTAFYLCASSVLQGASNQPQHFGDGTRLSIL.

The gene calls are TRBV6-6 and TRBJ2-1; TRBD2 agrees at 10 bases. This CDR3 region has 14 residues. Losses at the gene ends were 5 bases for V and 10 bases for J; bases not matched to a gene: 8. The V gene's germline CDR1 is MNHNY and CDR2 SVGAGI (reference sequence). The CDR3 is CASSKGIAGGEQFF. The CDR3, as DNA: TGTGCCAGCAGTAAGGGAATAGCGGGAGGAGAGCAGTTCTTC.

In its sample, this clone was seen a few times. The chain employs TRBV29-1 and TRBJ1-3, with 10 bases lining up with TRBD1. Germline V gene data show CDR1 as SQVTM and CDR2 as ANQGSEA. The CDR3 sequence is 15 residues long. V trimming: 4 bases; J trimming: 4 bases; junction bases outside the gene matches: 7. The CDR3 protein is CSVGRQGARGNTIYF. CDR3 DNA sequence: TGCAGCGTTGGGAGACAGGGGGCAAGGGGAAACACCATATATTTT.

V usage is TRBV7-2 and J usage is TRBJ1-1; possible D gene TRBD1, 6 bases. Germline values: CDR1 SGHTA, CDR2 FQGNSA. This CDR3 is 13 amino acids long. Trimming left V 1 base short and J 7 bases short, with 10 bases between. CDR3 amino acids: CASSLGTALEAFF. CDR3 coding DNA: TGTGCCAGCAGCTTAGGGACAGCACTTGAAGCTTTCTTT. The full variable domain, its missing parts supplied by reference TRBV7-2 and TRBJ1-1, is GAGVSQSPSNKVTEKGKDVELRCDPISGHTALYWYRQSLGQGLEFLIYFQGNSAPDKSGLPSDRFSAERTGGSVSTLTIQRTQQEDSAVYLCASSLGTALEAFFGQGTRLTVV.

The table lists this clone with a few counts. For the CDR3, the DNA is TGCGCCAGCAGTCAATTGAAGGGGCACCAGCCAGGAGGGAGGTCTGGCTACACCTTC. Protein: CASSQLKGHQPGGRSGYTF. The genes are TRBV23-1 and TRBJ1-2; D might be TRBD1 (5 bases). TRBV23-1 is an ORF, with its function uncertain. This CDR3 is 19 amino acids long. V gave up 1 base and J gave up 7 bases, with 28 bases separating them.

This rearrangement joins TRBV15 to TRBJ1-5; no definite D call. CDR3 length: 16 amino acids. CDR1 is LNHNV, CDR2 YYDKDF, per germline (reference sequence). The V gene lost 0 bases and the J gene lost 2 bases, with 11 bases spanning the gap. The CDR3 DNA reads as TGTGCCACCAGCAGAGATACGACTAGGGGCAATCAGCCCCAGCATTTT. Translated: CATSRDTTRGNQPQHF.

The table lists this clone with a few counts. The genes are TRBV4-2 and TRBJ2-2; D unclear. The germline CDR1 and CDR2 sequences are LGHNA and YNFKEQ. The CDR3 loop spans 14 amino acids. Trimming removed 4 bases from V and 0 bases from J, with 6 bases in between. CDR3 in amino acids: CASSPNPNTGELFF. The DNA for the CDR3 is TGTGCCAGCAGCCCCAATCCGAACACCGGGGAGCTGTTTTTT.

J is TRBJ1-5 and V is TRBV15; D ambiguous. The CDR3 covers 15 residues. V lost 0 bases, J lost 7 bases, and 13 bases lay in between. CDR1 and CDR2 (germline): LNHNV, YYDKDF (reference sequence). The CDR3 spells CATSRDGRVRQPQHF. The CDR3 DNA reads TGTGCCACCAGCAGAGATGGCCGGGTTCGGCAGCCCCAGCATTTT. Based on the CDR3 plus reference TRBV15 and TRBJ1-5, the full variable domain is DAMVIQNPRYQVTQFGKPVTLSCSQTLNHNVMYWYQQKSSQAPKLLFHYYDKDFNNEADTPDNFQSRRPNTSFCFLDIRSPGLGDTAMYLCATSRDGRVRQPQHFGDGTRLSIL.

This clone was observed a few times. This chain connects TRBV6-5 to TRBJ2-7, with 9 positions matching TRBD2. This CDR3 region has 15 residues. V dropped 0 bases and J dropped 3; count of bases not matched to a gene: 3. Looked up from germline, CDR1 is MNHEY and CDR2 is SVGAGI. CDR3: CASSYSGLANYEQYF. The CDR3 nucleotides read TGTGCCAGCAGTTACTCAGGACTAGCGAACTACGAGCAGTACTTC.

In this sample, this clone turned up a few times. The chain carries TRBV21-1 and TRBJ2-7; the D call TRBD2 from the table was never checked on the DNA. TRBV21-1 is classified as a pseudogene. This CDR3 has 14 residues. This chain's CDR3 is CASSKRGLDYEQYF. The CDR3 bases are TGTGCCAGCAGCAAGAGGGGACTAGACTACGAGCAGTACTTC.